The 16 T cell receptor beta chains presented below share a single source sample, sequenced in a study of T cell responses to AZD1222 COVID-19 vaccine. Profiling relied on immunoSEQ multiplex PCR, and the TCRdb table lists in-frame clones only, not all of them. The data contain about 110,000 clones, about 89% of them singletons. Source: peripheral blood, taken 28 days after the second AZD1222 dose. These receptors all come from an adult who received the AZD1222 COVID-19 vaccine.

The chain recombines TRBV5-1 with TRBJ1-3, with D perhaps TRBD1 (5 bases). The CDR3 extends over 15 amino acids. Per germline, CDR1 SGHRS and CDR2 YFSETQ. With 1 base removed from V and 3 bases from J, the gap between germline ends came to 11 bases. The CDR3 loop is CASSLSGTDGNTIYF. The CDR3 DNA follows: TGCGCCAGCAGCTTGTCCGGGACGGATGGAAACACCATATATTTT.

The CDR3 region has the DNA TGTGCCAGCAGTTACAAGGGGCGACAGGGACGCACTGAAGCTTTCTTT. Translating gives CASSYKGRQGRTEAFF. V and J are TRBV6-5 and TRBJ1-1, with 7 positions matching TRBD1. The length of the CDR3 is 16 residues. V gave up 2 bases and J gave up 4 bases; unmatched junction bases: 10. Germline CDR1 reads MNHEY; CDR2 reads SVGAGI.

The J gene is TRBJ2-1, the V gene TRBV24-1; 7 nucleotides align to TRBD1. This CDR3 is 17 amino acids long. V lost 5 bases and J lost 0; bases outside the gene matches: 9. From germline, CDR1 is KGHDR and CDR2 SFDVKD. CDR3 coding DNA: TGTGCCACCAGTGGTATCAGGGGGTCGAGCTCCTACAATGAGCAGTTCTTC. Protein sequence: CATSGIRGSSSYNEQFF.

J is TRBJ2-1 and V is TRBV5-6; 14 positions agree with TRBD2. The J segment lost 3 bases and the V segment lost 4 bases, leaving 6 bases of the junction unmatched. Germline V gene sequence: CDR1 SGHDT, CDR2 YYEEEE. The length of the CDR3 is 17 residues. Written as DNA, the CDR3 is TGTGCCAGCAGCGTCAGGACTAGCGGGAGGCTCTACAATGAGCAGTTCTTC. It codes for CASSVRTSGRLYNEQFF.

This rearrangement joins TRBV28 to TRBJ2-3; 14 nucleotides agree with TRBD2. Germline V gene lookup returns CDR1 MDHEN and CDR2 SYDVKM. This CDR3 comprises 16 residues. V trimming: 5 bases; J trimming: 2 bases; junction bases outside the gene matches: 3. The CDR3 DNA follows: TGTGCCAGCAGTCTGACTAGCGGGAGGGCCACAGATACGCAGTATTTT. Its protein product is CASSLTSGRATDTQYF.

This rearrangement joins TRBV6-2 or TRBV6-3 to TRBJ2-7; D call uncertain. V was clipped by 3 bases and J by 2 bases, with 5 bases between them. This CDR3 has 12 amino acids. CDR1 is MNHEY and CDR2 is SVGEGT in the germline V gene. The CDR3, as DNA: TGTGCCAGCAGTTATATCACCTACGAGCAGTACTTC. Protein sequence: CASSYITYEQYF.

This sequence joins TRBV7-9 and TRBJ1-3, with D maybe TRBD1 (5 bases). Germline-derived CDR1 and CDR2 are SEHNR and FQNEAQ (reference sequence). The CDR3 sequence is 15 residues long. V lost 5 bases to trimming and J lost 0 bases, with 11 bases between them. CDR3 coding DNA: TGTGCCAGCAGCGTATCACAGGTCTCTGGAAACACCATATATTTT. It yields the protein CASSVSQVSGNTIYF.

CDR3 in DNA: TGCGCCAGCAGCTCTACCGGGACCCAGGGGGATACGCAGTATTTT. This codes for CASSSTGTQGDTQYF. The chain carries TRBV5-1 and TRBJ2-3; D may be TRBD1 (6 bases). CDR3 length: 15 residues. Germline CDR1 is SGHRS and CDR2 is YFSETQ. Trimming removed 3 bases from V and 6 bases from J, with 17 bases in between. The full variable domain, its missing parts supplied by reference TRBV5-1 and TRBJ2-3, is KAGVTQTPRYLIKTRGQQVTLSCSPISGHRSVSWYQQTPGQGLQFLFEYFSETQRNKGNFPGRFSGRQFSNSRSEMNVSTLELGDSALYLCASSSTGTQGDTQYFGPGTRLTVL.

The chain has TRBV18 and TRBJ1-6; D gene uncertain. This CDR3 comprises 13 residues. Trimming cost V 1 base and J 8 bases, with 6 bases left between them. Germline-derived CDR1 and CDR2 are KGHSH and LQKENI. The CDR3 DNA is TGTGCCAGCTCACCACTCTTAGATTCACCCCTCCACTTT. This codes for CASSPLLDSPLHF. The full variable domain, in which reference TRBV18 and TRBJ1-6 provide the parts outside the CDR3, is NAGVMQNPRHLVRRRGQEARLRCSPMKGHSHVYWYRQLPEEGLKFMVYLQKENIIDESGMPKERFSAEFPKEGPSILRIQQVVRGDSAAYFCASSPLLDSPLHFGNGTRLTVT.

J is TRBJ1-2 and V is TRBV6-5; 10 nucleotides match TRBD1. V gave up 6 bases and J gave up 8 bases; unmatched junction bases: 9. Germline V gene sequence: CDR1 MNHEY, CDR2 SVGAGI. This CDR3 spans 14 amino acids. The CDR3 sequence is CASRFTGTGDGYTF. CDR3 DNA sequence: TGTGCCAGCAGGTTTACCGGGACAGGGGACGGCTACACCTTC.

This chain connects TRBV3-1 (or the pseudogene TRBV3-2) to TRBJ1-2, with D possibly matching TRBD1 (5 bases). Trimming took 4 bases from V and 4 from J, leaving 16 bases between them. CDR3 length equals 15 residues. Germline-derived CDR1 and CDR2 are LGHDT and YNNKEL (reference sequence). CDR3 nucleotide sequence: TGTGCCAGCAGCCGAATGACAGAGTCCCTCTATGGCTACACCTTC. It encodes CASSRMTESLYGYTF.

The chain carries TRBV19 and TRBJ1-1; maybe TRBD1 (5 bases). V was cut by 3 bases and J by 7 bases, with 12 bases left in between. Germline CDR1 and CDR2: LNHDA and SQIVND (reference sequence). This CDR3 comprises 13 residues. CDR3: CASSIYGHHEAFF. DNA for the CDR3: TGTGCCAGTAGTATCTATGGACACCATGAAGCTTTCTTT.

The CDR3 DNA follows: TGTGCCAGTAGTTTTCGCACGCACGGGAAAGAGACCCAGTACTTC. Encoded protein: CASSFRTHGKETQYF. The chain joins TRBV19 to TRBJ2-5; the D gene is possibly TRBD2 (5 bases). The CDR3 runs to 15 residues. Germline CDR1 is LNHDA and CDR2 is SQIVND (reference sequence). V lost 5 bases, J lost 3 bases, and 16 bases lay in between.

The rearrangement links TRBV6-2 or TRBV6-3 to TRBJ1-2; a possible D gene is TRBD1 (5 bases). Germline CDR1 is MNHEY and CDR2 is SVGEGT. The CDR3 covers 13 residues. Trimming removed 4 bases at V and 2 bases at J, with 8 bases between. The CDR3 loop reads CASSSRDNYGYTF. The CDR3 DNA reads TGTGCCAGCAGTTCCCGGGACAACTATGGCTACACCTTC.

The gene calls are TRBV7-3 and TRBJ2-1, with D uncertain. Germline V lookup: CDR1 SGHTA, CDR2 FQGTGA. V dropped 5 bases and J dropped 0 bases, with 11 bases sitting between them. This CDR3 is 15 amino acids long. DNA for the CDR3: TGTGCCAGCAGCCCCCAGCTAAGCTCCTACAATGAGCAGTTCTTC. It is translated as CASSPQLSSYNEQFF.

The chain couples TRBV5-4 to TRBJ1-1, with 9 bases that match TRBD1. V was pared by 0 bases and J by 2 bases, with 5 bases of the junction left unmatched. CDR3 length: 16 amino acids. Germline-derived CDR1 and CDR2 are SGHNT and YYREEE (reference sequence). CDR3 in DNA: TGTGCCAGCAGCTTGGACAGGGGGCCACCCAACACTGAAGCTTTCTTT. It is translated as CASSLDRGPPNTEAFF.